The 32 T cell receptor beta chains given below trace back to one sample, sequenced in a study of blood T cell repertoires in COVID-19. Measured with immunoSEQ multiplex PCR; TCRdb has only the in-frame clones, and not every one. The data show tens of thousands of clones, roughly 80% seen once. Input material: peripheral blood. The receptors come from a human donor in a cohort sampled during active COVID-19.

The gene calls are TRBV27 and TRBJ2-7, with 8 nucleotides matching TRBD2. V was clipped by 3 bases and J by 3 bases; unmatched bases: 4. CDR3 size: 14 residues. Germline V lookup: CDR1 MNHEY, CDR2 SMNVEV (reference sequence). The CDR3: CASSFSGSGYEQYF. DNA for the CDR3: TGTGCCAGCAGTTTCAGCGGGAGTGGCTACGAGCAGTACTTC.

The chain links TRBV5-4 to TRBJ2-4; 12 positions match TRBD2. V dropped 6 bases and J dropped 0; count of bases not matched to a gene: 10. The CDR3 runs 18 residues. The germline gives CDR1 SGHNT, CDR2 YYREEE (reference sequence). CDR3: CASTASSSGRVAKNIQYF. CDR3 DNA sequence: TGTGCCAGCACTGCGTCGTCTAGCGGGAGGGTAGCCAAAAACATTCAGTACTTC.

The chain uses TRBV6-5 and TRBJ2-7, with 8 bases matching TRBD2. V shed 6 bases and J 1 base; nucleotides not matched to a gene: 5. The germline CDR1 and CDR2 sequences are MNHEY and SVGAGI. The CDR3 runs to 14 residues. The DNA of the CDR3 is TGTGCCAGCAGGGGGACTAGTTTTTCCTACGAGCAGTACTTC. Translating gives CASRGTSFSYEQYF.

The table lists this clone with a count of one. The rearrangement joins TRBV5-1 to TRBJ2-3; 8 bases fit TRBD1. CDR1 and CDR2 (germline): SGHRS, YFSETQ. The CDR3 loop spans 14 amino acids. Trimming took 0 bases from V and 6 from J; bases not matched to a gene: 3. CDR3 DNA: TGCGCCAGCAGCTTGGGGCAGGGGGCTGATACGCAGTATTTT. Translating it yields CASSLGQGADTQYF.

This chain links TRBV6-5 with TRBJ1-2; D gene uncertain. Germline V CDR1 and CDR2: MNHEY, SVGAGI. The CDR3 totals 14 residues. The V and J ends lost 0 bases and 4 bases respectively, with 9 bases between them. CDR3 residues: CASSYSTLGYGYTF. The CDR3 coding sequence is TGTGCCAGCAGTTACTCGACTCTGGGCTATGGCTACACCTTC.

The chain uses TRBV7-6 and TRBJ2-7; the match to TRBD2 covers 15 bases. With 5 bases clipped from V and 0 bases from J, the junction kept 8 bases outside the gene matches. This CDR3 region has 18 residues. Germline assignment: CDR1 SGHVS and CDR2 FNYEAQ. CDR3 nucleotide sequence: TGTGCCAGCAGCCTAGGGACTAGCGGGAGGCCGAGCTCCTACGAGCAGTACTTC. This codes for CASSLGTSGRPSSYEQYF. The full variable domain, in which reference TRBV7-6 and TRBJ2-7 provide the parts outside the CDR3, is GAGVSQSPRYKVTKRGQDVALRCDPISGHVSLYWYRQALGQGPEFLTYFNYEAQQDKSGLPNDRFSAERPEGSISTLTIQRTEQRDSAMYRCASSLGTSGRPSSYEQYFGPGTRLTVT.

This chain links TRBV6-5 with TRBJ1-2; D is unresolved. Germline V lookup: CDR1 MNHEY, CDR2 SVGAGI. The CDR3 spans 15 residues. V lost 6 bases and J 0 bases, leaving 14 bases between the germline ends. The CDR3 loop is CASRLFRESNYGYTF. The CDR3 nucleotides read TGTGCCAGCAGGTTATTCCGGGAGTCTAACTATGGCTACACCTTC.

The chain is built from TRBV28 and TRBJ1-6, with TRBD1 as a possible D gene (5 bases). CDR1 is MDHEN, CDR2 SYDVKM, per germline. The V gene lost 5 bases and the J gene lost 9 bases, with 23 bases spanning the gap. This CDR3 has 17 residues. As DNA, the CDR3 is TGTGCCAGCAGTCCCGCAGGGTATAGGTCTATAATTTCACCCCTCCACTTT. This gives the protein CASSPAGYRSIISPLHF.

The chain employs TRBV6-5 and TRBJ2-7; D is perhaps TRBD1 (6 bases). The CDR3 is made up of 14 amino acids. In germline, CDR1 is MNHEY, CDR2 SVGAGI. Trimming took 6 bases from V and 6 from J, leaving 18 bases between them. Written as DNA, the CDR3 is TGTGCCAGCAGACGGGGCACAGGGAGCTCCGAGCAGTACTTC. It translates to CASRRGTGSSEQYF.

This sequence joins TRBV6-6 and TRBJ2-7; 9 bases are shared with TRBD1. The germline gives CDR1 MNHNY, CDR2 SVGAGI (reference sequence). The J segment lost 9 bases and the V segment lost 8 bases, leaving 11 bases of the junction unmatched. This CDR3 comprises 13 residues. The CDR3 DNA reads TGTGCCAGCCGAGACAGGGGGGGATTGGGGCAGTACTTC. This sequence encodes CASRDRGGLGQYF.

The chain recombines TRBV28 with TRBJ2-1, with D possibly matching TRBD1 (6 bases). CDR1 MDHEN and CDR2 SYDVKM come from the germline V gene. V lost 3 bases and J 7 bases, leaving 19 bases between the germline ends. The CDR3 contains 16 residues. As DNA, the CDR3 is TGTGCCAGCAGTTTCGGTCAGGGGTGGATCCGGAATGAGCAGTTCTTC. Residues: CASSFGQGWIRNEQFF.

CDR3 DNA sequence: TGTGCCAGCAGCTTAATTTCTAGCACAGATACGCAGTATTTT. Its protein product is CASSLISSTDTQYF. The chain uses TRBV11-2 and TRBJ2-3; D is ambiguous. Germline V gives CDR1 SGHAT, CDR2 FQNNGV. The CDR3 runs to 14 residues. Trimming left V 2 bases short and J 0 bases short, with 6 bases between.

V is TRBV19 and J is TRBJ2-3; perhaps TRBD1 as D (6 bases). Trimming took 3 bases from V and 8 from J, leaving 9 bases between them. Germline V gives CDR1 LNHDA, CDR2 SQIVND (reference sequence). The CDR3 length is 12 residues. CDR3 in DNA: TGTGCCAGTAGTATGGGCAGGGGTACGCAGTATTTT. It codes for CASSMGRGTQYF.

Here the CDR3 DNA reads TGTGCCTGGAGACAGAGCCACGAGCAGTACTTC. Translating gives CAWRQSHEQYF. The V and J genes are TRBV30 and TRBJ2-7, with D unresolved. The V and J ends lost 3 bases and 5 bases respectively, with 8 bases between them. CDR3 size: 11 residues. Germline loops: CDR1 GTSNPN, CDR2 SVGIG (reference sequence).

The CDR3 spells CAWSRGHRLPGGVSGANVLTF. Written as DNA, the CDR3 is TGTGCCTGGAGCCGGGGACACAGACTACCCGGGGGGGTCTCTGGGGCCAACGTCCTGACTTTC. V usage is TRBV30 and J usage is TRBJ2-6; the match to TRBD2 covers 8 bases. Trimming at V came to 3 bases and at J to 0 bases, leaving 19 bases not matched to a gene. Per the germline V gene, CDR1 is GTSNPN and CDR2 is SVGIG (reference sequence). This CDR3 has 21 amino acids.

Only one count was recorded for this clone. CDR3 DNA: TGTGCCACCAGCACCTCGCACTACCAGAACAGGGGGCGGACAGATACGCAGTATTTT. It specifies CATSTSHYQNRGRTDTQYF. The chain carries TRBV24-1 and TRBJ2-3, with TRBD1 identical over 9 bases. This CDR3 region has 19 residues. From germline, CDR1 is KGHDR and CDR2 SFDVKD. The V and J ends lost 7 bases and 3 bases, in that order; junction bases with no gene match: 19.

The J gene is TRBJ2-3, the V gene TRBV28; the match to TRBD1 covers 9 bases. The ends lost 6 bases at V and 6 bases at J; junction bases unmatched: 16. Germline CDR1 and CDR2: MDHEN and SYDVKM. CDR3 length equals 17 residues. The CDR3 loop reads CASRPMPGQGAWDTQYF. The DNA of the CDR3 is TGTGCCAGCAGACCAATGCCGGGACAGGGAGCTTGGGATACGCAGTATTTT.

The chain is built from TRBV7-2 and TRBJ1-1; D is ambiguous. The V end was cut by 7 bases, the J end by 1 base, with 13 bases between. CDR3 length: 14 residues. Germline V gene lookup returns CDR1 SGHTA and CDR2 FQGNSA. CDR3 DNA: TGTGCCAGCATCCTACGACACAGGAACACTGAAGCTTTCTTT. Its translation: CASILRHRNTEAFF. The full variable domain, rest sourced from reference TRBV7-2 and TRBJ1-1, is GAGVSQSPSNKVTEKGKDVELRCDPISGHTALYWYRQSLGQGLEFLIYFQGNSAPDKSGLPSDRFSAERTGGSVSTLTIQRTQQEDSAVYLCASILRHRNTEAFFGQGTRLTVV.

Notes on this clone: This CDR3 is also generated by other DNA sequences in the sample. This chain connects TRBV5-1 to TRBJ2-7; 11 positions match TRBD1. CDR1 and CDR2 from the germline V gene are SGHRS and YFSETQ. Trimming cost V 4 bases and J 0 bases; bases outside gene matches: 3. There are 15 residues in the CDR3. Here the CDR3 DNA reads TGCGCCAGCAGCCTTGGACAGGGGGCCTCCTACGAGCAGTACTTC. Translating gives CASSLGQGASYEQYF.

V gene TRBV27 combines with J gene TRBJ1-1; no firm D call. Germline loops: CDR1 MNHEY, CDR2 SMNVEV (reference sequence). This CDR3 region has 15 residues. Trimming stripped 2 bases from V and 0 bases from J, with 10 bases between. The CDR3 spells CASSLKRGMNTEAFF. The CDR3 DNA follows: TGTGCCAGCAGTTTAAAGCGGGGTATGAACACTGAAGCTTTCTTT.

The chain carries TRBV5-1 and TRBJ2-1; 10 nucleotides line up with TRBD2. Trimming removed 0 bases from V and 2 bases from J; junction bases left unmatched: 5. The CDR3 consists of 17 residues. Germline V gene data show CDR1 as SGHRS and CDR2 as YFSETQ. CDR3 nucleotide sequence: TGCGCCAGCAGCTTGGGGCCTAGCGGGAGAACCTACAATGAGCAGTTCTTC. This sequence encodes CASSLGPSGRTYNEQFF.

The chain has TRBV19 and TRBJ2-6; 16 bases match TRBD2. V lost 2 bases to trimming and J lost 2 bases; unmatched junction nucleotides: 3. The CDR3 sequence is 19 residues long. CDR1 and CDR2 (germline): LNHDA, SQIVND (reference sequence). CDR3 DNA sequence: TGTGCCAGTAGTATATCGGGACTAGCGGGAGGGGCTGGGGCCAACGTCCTGACTTTC. It translates to CASSISGLAGGAGANVLTF. Complete variable domain (other parts from reference TRBV19 and TRBJ2-6): DGGITQSPKYLFRKEGQNVTLSCEQNLNHDAMYWYRQDPGQGLRLIYYSQIVNDFQKGDIAEGYSVSREKKESFPLTVTSAQKNPTAFYLCASSISGLAGGAGANVLTFGAGSRLTVL.

The sample holds one count of this clone. J is TRBJ1-2 and V is TRBV2; 9 bases are a match to TRBD1. Germline assignment: CDR1 SNHLY and CDR2 FYNNEI. The V segment lost 4 bases and the J segment 3 bases; nucleotides outside the gene matches: 3. The CDR3 has 14 amino acids. DNA for the CDR3: TGTGCCAGCAGTGGTTGGACAGGGGACTATGGCTACACCTTC. Translated: CASSGWTGDYGYTF.

V is TRBV5-5 and J is TRBJ2-7; a weak D match, TRBD2 (5 bases). Trimming removed 7 bases from V and 1 base from J, with 12 bases in between. In germline, CDR1 is SGHKS, CDR2 YYEKEE (reference sequence). The length of the CDR3 is 13 residues. CDR3 sequence reads: CASLSPGSYEQYF. The DNA of the CDR3 is TGTGCCAGCCTGTCTCCGGGGTCCTACGAGCAGTACTTC.

The chain has TRBV9 and TRBJ2-1; TRBD2 aligns across 10 bases. Germline-derived CDR1 and CDR2 are SGDLS and YYNGEE. V lost 6 bases, J lost 5 bases, and 8 bases stayed unmatched. The CDR3 extends over 15 amino acids. CDR3 residues: CASTPGTSVNNEQFF. The CDR3 region has the DNA TGTGCCAGCACGCCAGGGACTAGCGTTAACAATGAGCAGTTCTTC.

This clone was seen a few times. The rearrangement links TRBV19 to TRBJ1-1, with 8 bases that match TRBD1. CDR1 LNHDA and CDR2 SQIVND come from the germline V gene (reference sequence). The V and J ends lost 7 bases and 11 bases, in that order; junction bases with no gene match: 12. The CDR3 is 13 residues long. CDR3 bases: TGTGCCAGTACCCCTCGACAGGGGAGATTCGCTTTCTTT. This translates into CASTPRQGRFAFF. The full variable domain, in which reference TRBV19 and TRBJ1-1 provide the parts outside the CDR3, is DGGITQSPKYLFRKEGQNVTLSCEQNLNHDAMYWYRQDPGQGLRLIYYSQIVNDFQKGDIAEGYSVSREKKESFPLTVTSAQKNPTAFYLCASTPRQGRFAFFGQGTRLTVV.

The chain recombines TRBV2 with TRBJ1-6; D is uncertain. Per germline, CDR1 SNHLY and CDR2 FYNNEI. Trimming stripped 6 bases from V and 5 bases from J, with 17 bases between. There are 16 residues in the CDR3. CDR3 region: CASSPSAGRNNSPLHF. For the CDR3, the DNA is TGTGCCAGCAGCCCTAGCGCAGGCCGTAATAATTCACCCCTCCACTTT.

The chain couples TRBV28 to TRBJ2-6; tentatively, D is TRBD2 (5 bases). V lost 6 bases to trimming and J lost 0 bases, with 9 bases between them. Germline V lookup: CDR1 MDHEN, CDR2 SYDVKM. This CDR3 has 15 residues. In DNA, the CDR3 is TGTGCCAGCAGGCCGACTAACTCTGGGGCCAACGTCCTGACTTTC. Protein product: CASRPTNSGANVLTF.

The rearrangement joins TRBV5-6 to TRBJ2-7; a possible D gene is TRBD1 (5 bases). Germline CDR1 is SGHDT and CDR2 is YYEEEE. Between the trimmed V and J ends, which lost 1 base and 1 base, there was a span of 9 bases. This CDR3 has 14 residues. CDR3 in DNA: TGTGCCAGCAGCTTGAGGGGTAAATCCTACGAGCAGTACTTC. This gives the protein CASSLRGKSYEQYF.

The genes are TRBV5-6 and TRBJ2-7; D is unclear. CDR1 SGHDT and CDR2 YYEEEE come from the germline V gene. This CDR3 contains 14 residues. V was pared by 2 bases and J by 2 bases, with 11 bases between. The CDR3 DNA follows: TGTGCCAGCAGCTTTCGCGCTCTCCCCTACGAGCAGTACTTC. This translates into CASSFRALPYEQYF.

The chain joins TRBV6-6 to TRBJ2-3; D is possibly TRBD1 (6 bases). The V and J ends lost 5 bases and 2 bases respectively, with 23 bases between them. CDR1 and CDR2 (germline): MNHNY, SVGAGI (reference sequence). This CDR3 contains 18 residues. Written as DNA, the CDR3 is TGTGCCAGCAGTCCCATCGTCCTGGGGGCGCGGCCCACAGATACGCAGTATTTT. It encodes CASSPIVLGARPTDTQYF.

The chain carries TRBV3-1 (or the pseudogene TRBV3-2) and TRBJ2-3; D may be TRBD2 (6 bases). V was pared by 7 bases and J by 4 bases, with 21 bases between. This CDR3 region has 16 residues. Germline loops: CDR1 LGHDT, CDR2 YNNKEL (reference sequence). The CDR3 DNA follows: TGTGCCAGCAACCTGCCCGGGGGTAGGGGTGCAGATACGCAGTATTTT. It specifies CASNLPGGRGADTQYF.